This T cell receptor (beta chain) was recovered during a study of cytomegalovirus exposure and HLA in healthy donors. The germline V gene encodes CDR1 SEHNR and CDR2 FQNEAQ (reference sequence). The CDR3 spans 14 residues. V was trimmed by 5 bases and J by 8 bases, leaving 16 bases between them. A multiplex PCR was run with 60 Vbeta primers and 13 Jbeta primers. The table came from immunoSEQ multiplex PCR; TCRdb's copy has only in-frame clones and leaves some out. Altogether about 120,000 clones are present, 60% to 85% being singletons, with the ten largest covering less than 4%. The specimen sequenced was PBMCs. The receptor was derived from a woman in her twenties or thirties in good health and CMV-seropositive. The chain couples TRBV7-9 to TRBJ2-4, with TRBD2 as a possible D gene (6 bases). DNA for the CDR3: TGTGCCAGCAGCGTGGACGGTGGAGGGGACATTCAGTACTTC. Amino acid sequence: CASSVDGGGDIQYF.